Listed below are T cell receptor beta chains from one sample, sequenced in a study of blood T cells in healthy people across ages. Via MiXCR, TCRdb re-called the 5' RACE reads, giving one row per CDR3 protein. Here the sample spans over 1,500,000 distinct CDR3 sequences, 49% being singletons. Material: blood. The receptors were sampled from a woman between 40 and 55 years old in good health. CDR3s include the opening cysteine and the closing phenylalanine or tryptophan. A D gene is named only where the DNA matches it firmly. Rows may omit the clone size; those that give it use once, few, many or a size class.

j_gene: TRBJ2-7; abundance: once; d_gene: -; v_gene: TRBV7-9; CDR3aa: CASKVASEQYF; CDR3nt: TGTGCCAGCAAGGTTGCGTCCGAGCAGTACTTC
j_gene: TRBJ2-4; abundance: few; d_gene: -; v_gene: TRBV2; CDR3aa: CASRGWTAEYF; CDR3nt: TGTGCCAGCAGGGGTTGGACAGCGGAGTACTTC
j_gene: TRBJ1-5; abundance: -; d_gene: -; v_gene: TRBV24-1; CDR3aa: CATSGQDLEPQHF; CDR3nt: TGTGCCACCAGTGGACAGGACCTCGAGCCCCAGCATTTT
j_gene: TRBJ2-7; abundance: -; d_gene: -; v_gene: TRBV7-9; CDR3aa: CASSQPRGTPRFSYNEQYF; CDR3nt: TGTGCCAGCAGCCAACCTCGGGGGACGCCCAGATTTTCCTACAATGAGCAGTACTTC
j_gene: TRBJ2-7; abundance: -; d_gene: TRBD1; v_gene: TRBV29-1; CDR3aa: CSVETGVGQYF; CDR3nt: TGCAGCGTCGAGACAGGGGTTGGGCAGTACTTC
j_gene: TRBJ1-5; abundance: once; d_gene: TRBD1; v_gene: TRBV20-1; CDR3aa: CSAYDFGQAYQPQHF; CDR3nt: TGCAGTGCTTACGACTTCGGACAGGCATATCAGCCCCAGCATTTT
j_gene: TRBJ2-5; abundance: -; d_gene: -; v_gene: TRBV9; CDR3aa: CASSVDPGFYNEQYF; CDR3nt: TGTGCCAGCAGCGTAGACCCTGGTTTCTACAATGAGCAGTACTTC
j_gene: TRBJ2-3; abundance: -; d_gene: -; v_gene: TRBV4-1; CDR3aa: CASSQDGGGVSTDTQYF; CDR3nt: TGCGCCAGCAGCCAAGATGGAGGGGGGGTTAGCACAGATACGCAGTATTTT
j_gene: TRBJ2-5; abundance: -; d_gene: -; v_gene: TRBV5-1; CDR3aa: CTSSWSLGPETQYF; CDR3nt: TGCACCAGCAGCTGGTCACTAGGTCCAGAGACCCAGTACTTC
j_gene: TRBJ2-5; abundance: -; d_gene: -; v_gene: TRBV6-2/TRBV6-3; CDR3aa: CASSNTRTDQETQYF; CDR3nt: TGTGCCAGCAGCAATACGAGGACAGACCAAGAGACCCAGTACTTC
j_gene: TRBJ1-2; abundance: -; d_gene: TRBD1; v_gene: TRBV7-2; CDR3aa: CASTTLGTGTGYGYTF; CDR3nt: TGTGCCAGCACCACACTTGGGACAGGGACAGGTTATGGCTACACCTTC
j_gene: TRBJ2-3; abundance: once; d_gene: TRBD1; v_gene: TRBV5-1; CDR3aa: CASLKGASTDTQYF; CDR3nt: TGCGCCAGCCTTAAGGGGGCGAGCACAGATACGCAGTATTTT
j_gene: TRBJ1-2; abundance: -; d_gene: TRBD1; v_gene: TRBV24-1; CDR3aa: CATRGTADDGYTF; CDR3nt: TGTGCCACCAGAGGGACAGCCGATGATGGCTACACCTTC
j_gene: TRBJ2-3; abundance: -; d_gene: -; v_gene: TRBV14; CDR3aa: CASSQQWGATATQYF; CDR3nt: TGTGCCAGCAGCCAGCAATGGGGGGCAACAGCTACGCAGTATTTT
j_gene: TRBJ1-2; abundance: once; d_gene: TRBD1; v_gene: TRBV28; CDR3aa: CASSLGRTGDPYGYTF; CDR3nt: TGTGCCAGCAGTTTAGGTCGAACAGGGGATCCCTATGGCTACACCTTC
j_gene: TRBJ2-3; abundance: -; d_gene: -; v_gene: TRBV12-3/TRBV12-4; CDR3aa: CASSLRRNFELGADTQYF; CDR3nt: TGTGCCAGCAGTTTAAGGCGGAACTTTGAGTTGGGGGCAGATACGCAGTATTTT
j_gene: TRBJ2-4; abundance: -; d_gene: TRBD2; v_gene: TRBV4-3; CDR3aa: CASSQALAGGLAKNIQYF; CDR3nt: TGCGCCAGCAGCCAAGCGCTAGCGGGGGGACTAGCCAAAAACATTCAGTACTTC
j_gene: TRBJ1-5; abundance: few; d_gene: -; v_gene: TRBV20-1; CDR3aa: CSAEPGVRQPQHF; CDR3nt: TGCAGTGCTGAGCCAGGGGTCCGCCAGCCCCAGCATTTT
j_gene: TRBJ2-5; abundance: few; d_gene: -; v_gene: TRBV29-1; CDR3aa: CSVSRDGRGETQYF; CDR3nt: TGCAGCGTTTCACGGGACGGTCGGGGAGAGACCCAGTACTTC
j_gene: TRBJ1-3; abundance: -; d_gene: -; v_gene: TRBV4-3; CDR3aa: CASSQARGPSGNTIYF; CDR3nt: TGCGCCAGCAGCCAAGCGCGGGGACCCTCTGGAAACACCATATATTTT
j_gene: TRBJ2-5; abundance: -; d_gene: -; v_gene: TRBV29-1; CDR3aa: CSVLGQFQETQYF; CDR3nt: TGCAGCGTTCTGGGCCAGTTCCAAGAGACCCAGTACTTC
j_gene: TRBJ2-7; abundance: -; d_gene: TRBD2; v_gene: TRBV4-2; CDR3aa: CASSQARGGTSYEQYF; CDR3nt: TGTGCCAGCAGCCAAGCACGGGGGGGCACGTCCTACGAGCAGTACTTC
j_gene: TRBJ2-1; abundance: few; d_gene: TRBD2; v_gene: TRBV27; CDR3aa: CASSGLAGGDNEQFF; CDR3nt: TGTGCCAGCAGTGGGTTAGCGGGGGGGGACAATGAGCAGTTCTTC
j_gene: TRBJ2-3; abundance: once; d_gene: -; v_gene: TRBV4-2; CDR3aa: CASSSSGIFTDTQYF; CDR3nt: TGTGCCAGCAGCAGTAGCGGCATCTTCACAGATACGCAGTATTTT
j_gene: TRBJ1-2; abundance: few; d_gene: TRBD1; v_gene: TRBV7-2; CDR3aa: CASSRDRVTDYTF; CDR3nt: TGTGCCAGCAGCCGCGACAGGGTGACTGACTACACCTTC
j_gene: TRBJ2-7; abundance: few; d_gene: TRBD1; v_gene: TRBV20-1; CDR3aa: CSAREGDRAQQYF; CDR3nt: TGCAGTGCTAGAGAGGGGGACAGAGCCCAGCAGTACTTC
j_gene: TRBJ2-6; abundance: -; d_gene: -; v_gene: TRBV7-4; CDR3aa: CASSCPRPGCGANVLTF; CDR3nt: TGTGCCAGCAGCTGCCCCCGGCCGGGATGTGGGGCCAACGTCCTGACTTTC
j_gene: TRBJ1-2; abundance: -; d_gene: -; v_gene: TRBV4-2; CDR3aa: CASSYEDKPGINYGYTF; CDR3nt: TGTGCCAGCAGCTACGAGGACAAGCCCGGAATAAACTATGGCTACACCTTC
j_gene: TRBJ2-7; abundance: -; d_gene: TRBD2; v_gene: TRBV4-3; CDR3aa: CASSQEASGGPYAYEQYF; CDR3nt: TGCGCCAGCAGCCAAGAAGCTAGCGGGGGACCCTACGCCTACGAGCAGTACTTC
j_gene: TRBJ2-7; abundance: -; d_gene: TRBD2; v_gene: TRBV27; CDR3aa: CASRAGDVAYEQYF; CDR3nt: TGTGCCAGCCGAGCGGGGGACGTCGCCTACGAGCAGTACTTC
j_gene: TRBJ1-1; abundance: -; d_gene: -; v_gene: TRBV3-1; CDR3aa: CASSQEWGRITEAFF; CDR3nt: TGTGCCAGCAGCCAAGAATGGGGTAGGATCACTGAAGCTTTCTTT